What follows are 17 T cell receptor beta chains derived from one specimen sequenced in a study of blood T cell repertoires in COVID-19. Data came from immunoSEQ multiplex PCR; TCRdb stores just in-frame clones and leaves some out. Of some 68,000 clones detected, 90% to 95% appear once; the ten largest clones hold more than 5.5%. The sequencing sample was made of peripheral blood. Source of these receptors: a middle-aged man with COVID-19, enrolled during active disease.

The rearrangement uses TRBV6-1 and TRBJ1-5, with D tentatively TRBD1 (5 bases). The CDR3 is 16 amino acids. The V gene's germline CDR1 is MNHNS and CDR2 SASEGT. V dropped 1 base and J dropped 6 bases, with 16 bases sitting between them. Here the CDR3 reads CASSEVSGVERQPQHF. CDR3 DNA: TGTGCCAGCAGTGAAGTTTCGGGGGTAGAGCGTCAGCCCCAGCATTTT.

This clone occurred once. V gene TRBV3-1 (or the pseudogene TRBV3-2) combines with J gene TRBJ2-7, with D possibly TRBD1 on 6 matching bases. CDR1 and CDR2 from the germline V gene are LGHDT and YNNKEL (reference sequence). The CDR3 length is 14 residues. V was clipped by 0 bases and J by 2 bases, with 8 bases between them. This CDR3 is CASSQETGPYEQYF. In nucleotides, the CDR3 is TGTGCCAGCAGCCAAGAGACAGGTCCCTACGAGCAGTACTTC.

This sequence joins TRBV5-5 and TRBJ1-3, with D possibly matching TRBD1 (6 bases). Germline CDR1 SGHKS, CDR2 YYEKEE (reference sequence). The CDR3 loop spans 14 amino acids. V was pared by 6 bases and J by 4 bases, with 14 bases between. As DNA, the CDR3 is TGTGCCAGCACCGAAAACAGGGTAGGAAACACCATATATTTT. It specifies CASTENRVGNTIYF.

This chain joins TRBV29-1 and TRBJ2-1, with D possibly being TRBD2 (7 bases). V was clipped by 7 bases and J by 6 bases, with 22 bases between them. Per germline, CDR1 SQVTM and CDR2 ANQGSEA. The CDR3 is 15 amino acids. Here the CDR3 reads CSGADAGAVGNEQFF. Written as DNA, the CDR3 is TGCAGCGGGGCCGACGCGGGGGCGGTAGGCAATGAGCAGTTCTTC.

The chain joins TRBV5-1 to TRBJ2-5; 13 positions agree with TRBD2. The germline V gene has CDR1 SGHRS and CDR2 YFSETQ. After removal of 4 bases from V and 5 bases from J, the junction contained 8 bases not matched to a gene. The CDR3 totals 16 residues. The CDR3 sequence is CASSAGTSGVGETQYF. In nucleotides, the CDR3 is TGCGCCAGCAGCGCGGGGACTAGCGGGGTAGGGGAGACCCAGTACTTC. The whole variable domain, remainder taken from reference TRBV5-1 and TRBJ2-5, is KAGVTQTPRYLIKTRGQQVTLSCSPISGHRSVSWYQQTPGQGLQFLFEYFSETQRNKGNFPGRFSGRQFSNSRSEMNVSTLELGDSALYLCASSAGTSGVGETQYFGPGTRLLVL.

This chain connects TRBV11-1 to TRBJ2-1, with 11 bases that match TRBD2. The CDR3 consists of 15 residues. CDR1 is SGHAT, CDR2 FQDESV, per germline (reference sequence). V trimming: 5 bases; J trimming: 8 bases; junction bases outside the gene matches: 8. In nucleotides, the CDR3 is TGTGCCAGCAGCCCTGGGACTAGCGGAGGGGATGAGCAGTTCTTC. It translates to CASSPGTSGGDEQFF.

CDR3 amino acids: CASSPREGRGSPLHF. The CDR3 DNA is TGCGCCAGCAGCCCTAGGGAGGGACGGGGCTCACCCCTCCACTTT. This chain connects TRBV4-1 to TRBJ1-6, with a tentative D call TRBD1 (5 bases). The CDR3 has 15 amino acids. CDR1 and CDR2 from the germline V gene are MGHRA and YSYEKL. V was clipped by 4 bases and J by 10 bases, with 17 bases between them.

This rearrangement joins TRBV4-2 to TRBJ2-3; 11 bases map to TRBD2. Germline V lookup: CDR1 LGHNA, CDR2 YNFKEQ. The V segment lost 0 bases and the J segment 14 bases; nucleotides outside the gene matches: 16. CDR3 length: 17 residues. The DNA of the CDR3 is TGTGCCAGCAGCCAAGAAGGGACTAGCGGCCCCGGGTCATATCGGTATTTT. This codes for CASSQEGTSGPGSYRYF.

The J gene is TRBJ1-3, the V gene TRBV7-9; D not certain. Germline CDR1 reads SEHNR; CDR2 reads FQNEAQ (reference sequence). The germline V and J ends were trimmed by 5 bases and 0 bases, with 11 bases remaining between them. CDR3 length equals 15 residues. CDR3 nucleotides: TGTGCCAGCAGCCTATCGACGGGCTCTGGAAACACCATATATTTT. It encodes CASSLSTGSGNTIYF.

This rearrangement joins TRBV2 to TRBJ2-1, with 10 bases that match TRBD2. The CDR3 covers 15 residues. Germline V CDR1 and CDR2: SNHLY, FYNNEI. The V segment lost 1 base and the J segment 8 bases; nucleotides outside the gene matches: 5. The DNA for the CDR3 is TGTGCCAGCAGTGAAGAGCGGGGGGGCCTATATGAGCAGTTCTTC. This codes for CASSEERGGLYEQFF.

This clone has a single count. This sequence joins TRBV30 and TRBJ1-2; D may be TRBD1 (5 bases). The CDR3 spans 12 residues. The germline V and J ends were trimmed by 0 bases and 6 bases, with 8 bases remaining between them. Per germline, CDR1 GTSNPN and CDR2 SVGIG (reference sequence). The CDR3 sequence: CAWSVMGHGYTF. The CDR3 nucleotides read TGTGCCTGGAGTGTTATGGGGCATGGCTACACCTTC.

The chain employs TRBV19 and TRBJ2-5; the match to TRBD1 covers 8 bases. With 3 bases clipped from V and 4 bases from J, the junction kept 7 bases outside the gene matches. This CDR3 has 15 residues. Per the germline V gene, CDR1 is LNHDA and CDR2 is SQIVND (reference sequence). The CDR3 sequence: CASSMGRGLVETQYF. In nucleotides, the CDR3 is TGTGCCAGTAGTATGGGCAGGGGGCTGGTAGAGACCCAGTACTTC.

The CDR3 loop reads CASSSAFSGGAYEQYF. In DNA form, the CDR3 reads TGTGCCAGCAGCTCCGCCTTTAGCGGGGGGGCCTACGAGCAGTACTTC. The J gene is TRBJ2-7, the V gene TRBV7-2; 11 positions match TRBD2. There are 16 residues in the CDR3. V gave up 4 bases and J gave up 2 bases; unmatched junction bases: 7. Germline V gene sequence: CDR1 SGHTA, CDR2 FQGNSA.

This clone has only one observation. This chain links TRBV19 with TRBJ1-1; no definite D call. The CDR3 contains 14 residues. With 1 base removed from V and 2 bases from J, the gap between germline ends came to 8 bases. Germline values: CDR1 LNHDA, CDR2 SQIVND (reference sequence). The CDR3 DNA sequence: TGTGCCAGTAGTATAGGACGACTTAACACTGAAGCTTTCTTT. It translates to CASSIGRLNTEAFF.

The genes are TRBV5-6 and TRBJ2-3, with a tentative D call TRBD2 (7 bases). Germline V gives CDR1 SGHDT, CDR2 YYEEEE. V was trimmed by 4 bases and J by 2 bases, leaving 23 bases between them. The CDR3 is made up of 18 amino acids. The CDR3 is CASSPGFFPGGITDTQYF. The CDR3 coding sequence is TGTGCCAGCAGCCCGGGATTCTTCCCGGGGGGCATCACAGATACGCAGTATTTT.

V usage is TRBV7-9 and J usage is TRBJ1-1; 8 positions agree with TRBD1. CDR3 length equals 17 residues. Germline CDR1 reads SEHNR; CDR2 reads FQNEAQ (reference sequence). The trim removed 5 bases at V and 1 base at J, leaving 12 bases unmatched. The chain's CDR3 is CASSTDRAVWANTEAFF. CDR3 nucleotides: TGTGCCAGCAGCACGGACAGGGCAGTTTGGGCGAACACTGAAGCTTTCTTT.

This clone was observed a few times. A read error may account for a junction end that differs from germline. The V gene is TRBV10-2, the J gene TRBJ2-7; a possible D gene is TRBD1 (5 bases). Germline values: CDR1 WSHSY, CDR2 SAAADI. The CDR3 runs 12 residues. The CDR3 DNA sequence: TGCGCCAGCCGCCGCACAGAAGGGGAAATAGCCTTC. Translated, it gives CASRRTEGEIAF.